Described below is a single T cell receptor (beta chain) sequence and its context. Its antigen is unidentified. This CDR3 is built from 15 residues. After removal of 5 bases from V and 4 bases from J, the junction contained 7 bases not matched to a gene. CDR1 LNHDA and CDR2 SQIVND come from the germline V gene (reference sequence). This entry comes from a study of OX40 agonist ivuxolimab in advanced cancers. About the research overall: Under the entry rules, prior anti-PD-1, anti-PD-L1 or anti-CTLA-4 therapy was allowed, and roughly 41% had some. Whole-study results and caveats: Clonal expansion by week 6 occurred in CD4+ and CD8+ blood T cells (at 0.1 to 3.0 mg/kg). Low normalized T-cell clonal expansion was also seen in some nonresponders. There were, on average, more expanded clones in CD8+ T cells than in CD4+.

The table came from immunoSEQ multiplex PCR; TCRdb's copy has only in-frame clones and leaves some out. The profile shows 45,000 to 65,000 clones, more than 65% of them singletons. The sequenced sample was CD4+ or CD8+ T cells sorted from blood, obtained in a trial of the OX40 agonist ivuxolimab. The chain couples TRBV19 to TRBJ2-2; 7 bases fit TRBD1. The source is an adult with an advanced solid tumor such as melanoma, head and neck, liver or kidney cancer. This CDR3 reads CASSFTGTATGELFF. In DNA form, the CDR3 reads TGTGCCAGTAGTTTTACCGGGACAGCCACCGGGGAGCTGTTTTTT.